This T cell receptor beta chain stems from a study of OX40 agonist ivuxolimab in advanced cancers. The CDR3 contains 13 residues. Germline loops: CDR1 MNHNY, CDR2 SVGAGI (reference sequence). V was clipped by 7 bases and J by 1 base, with 8 bases between them. Whole-study results and caveats: At 0.1 to 3.0 mg/kg and by week 6, CD4+ and CD8+ T cells in the blood had expanded clonally. The mean number of expanded clones was higher in CD8+ T cells than in CD4+. Partial responders at 0.1-3.0 mg/kg had among the lowest clonal expansion.

To note about this clone: Antigen: not known.

Some clones are missing from TCRdb's copy, which holds only in-frame ones; the method was immunoSEQ multiplex PCR. The data show some 39,000 clones, with roughly 80% seen just once and 11% held by the top ten. This chain links TRBV6-6 with TRBJ1-5; D is ambiguous. The source was CD4+ or CD8+ T cells sorted from blood, collected in a trial of the OX40 agonist ivuxolimab. This receptor was taken from an adult with an advanced solid tumor such as melanoma, head and neck, liver or kidney cancer. Written as DNA, the CDR3 is TGTGCCAGCATGAGTTGGAGCAATCAGCCCCAGCATTTT. Protein: CASMSWSNQPQHF.